The text below deals with one T cell receptor (beta chain). The clone's antigen remains unknown. No base quality information exists; no much larger clone differs at one position. V is cut back by 5 bases and J by 10 bases, with 11 bases in the junction unmatched. Including the terminal cysteine and phenylalanine, the CDR3 comprises 15 residues. Only the CDR3 region is kept as DNA, spanning 45 bases read in frame from base 1. Via the germline V gene (reference sequence), CDR1 is MNHEY and CDR2 SMNVEV. The data were obtained in a study of spatial heterogeneity in lung cancer (dated by TCRdb to the late 2010s). About the study as a whole: More beta-chain than alpha-chain transcripts were consistently detected, likely reflecting higher beta-chain transcript abundance. Nonsynonymous mutation counts, determined by whole-exome sequencing of tumor tissue, were related to TCR repertoire features. At surgery, about 210 tumor regions, approximately 64 matched nontumor lung samples and fewer than 60 PBMC samples were TCR-sequenced for both alpha and beta chains. In the raw uncorrected reads, each unique combination of TCR and UMI appeared more than ten times on average. TCR alpha and beta repertoires were quantitatively compared across multiple tumor regions, matched nontumor lung and blood in non-small cell lung cancer.

The library was made by 5' RACE. The reads were generated on a NextSeq 500. To allow correction of PCR and sequencing errors, the TCR library protocol tagged every TCR cDNA molecule with a unique molecular identifier. The authors' pipeline ran thus. Decombinator tools were used for TCR identification, UMI-based error correction and CDR3 extraction. Expanded TCRs were defined as those above a frequency of 2 per 1,000, corresponding to the top 1% of the tumor frequency distribution. Each repertoire was subsampled 100 times to 5,000 TCRs, after which Renyi diversity was computed with the R vegan package. CDR3 similarity networks were constructed using string-kernel similarity of amino acid triplets, with links drawn between CDR3s whose pairwise similarity was above 0.82. Through fastp at Q25 and MiXCR, TCRdb rebuilt clones from the public reads, retaining in-frame beta chains. Entries that share a CDR3 protein sequence are merged under the most common genes and DNA. The V and J calls and clone size come from TCRdb's table, not from the authors' own analysis. This sample lists over 90,000 distinct CDR3 sequences; approximately 8.6% were detected once. Of the sample, about 7% falls within the top ten clones.

The time point label, as the study defines it: sample taken at primary tumor resection. TCR sequencing used whole RNA extracted from tumor and nontumor lung tissue, or from cryopreserved PBMC samples, without cell sorting. Samples were obtained from roughly 72 patients with early-stage, untreated non-small cell lung cancer from the lung TRACERx cohort. Patients were selected for TCR sequencing only if sufficient RNA was available from at least two tumor regions. What the research found in general, with its limitations: Ubiquitous expanded tumor TCRs showed up in blood more often at tumor resection than at routine follow-up. Additional single-cell paired TCR alpha and beta sequencing was considered necessary to confirm, at a functional level, the hypothesis that regional TCRs recognize regional mutations.

The source of this sequence is a male donor with early-stage non-small cell lung cancer. Sequences were derived from PBMCs, sampled at surgery. This chain joins TRBV27 to TRBJ1-4; 9 central bases correspond to TRBD1. The DNA sequence is as follows: TGTGCCAGCAGTATGCGGACAGGGGCTCTACGAAAACTGTTTTTT. Its protein reads: CASSMRTGALRKLFF. Reference TRBV27 and TRBJ1-4 genes cover what lies past the CDR3, so the full variable domain is EAQVTQNPRYLITVTGKKLTVTCSQNMNHEYMSWYRQDPGLGLRQIYYSMNVEVTDKGDVPEGYKVSRKEKRNFPLILESPSPNQTSLYFCASSMRTGALRKLFFGSGTQLSVL.